This T cell receptor (beta chain) was captured in a study of blood T cell repertoires in COVID-19. The overall study: Sample material is recorded as cDNA or gDNA derived from T cells, B-cell-depleted T cells, or PBMCs.

The trim removed 4 bases at V and 6 bases at J, leaving 8 bases unmatched. The V gene's germline CDR1 is ENHRY and CDR2 SYGVKD. There are 16 residues in the CDR3. Participants were aged about 18 to 90 years, lived in over 20 US areas, and enrolled virtually. Profiled with immunoSEQ multiplex PCR; TCRdb holds only in-frame clones, not every one. Counted here are around 450,000 clones, approximately 90% occurring once; the ten biggest clones make up around 1.8%. The chain combines TRBV10-3 with TRBJ2-2, with 10 bases matching TRBD1. The TCR originated in a woman between 18 and 29 years old with acute COVID-19. The sequenced sample consisted of PBMCs or T cells enriched from blood (not recorded which). The DNA for the CDR3 is TGTGCCATCAGTGTAACCGGGACAGGGGTTTCCGGGGAGCTGTTTTTT. As protein: CAISVTGTGVSGELFF.